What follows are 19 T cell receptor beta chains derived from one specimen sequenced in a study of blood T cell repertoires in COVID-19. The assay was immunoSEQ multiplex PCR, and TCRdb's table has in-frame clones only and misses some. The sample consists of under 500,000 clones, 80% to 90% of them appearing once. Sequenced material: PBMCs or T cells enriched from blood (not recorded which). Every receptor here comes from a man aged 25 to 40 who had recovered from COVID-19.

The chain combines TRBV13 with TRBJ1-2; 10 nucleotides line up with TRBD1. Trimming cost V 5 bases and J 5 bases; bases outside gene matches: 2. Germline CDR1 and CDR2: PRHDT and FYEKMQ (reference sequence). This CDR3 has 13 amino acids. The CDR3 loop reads CASSEGQGYGYTF. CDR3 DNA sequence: TGTGCCAGCAGCGAGGGACAGGGGTATGGCTACACCTTC. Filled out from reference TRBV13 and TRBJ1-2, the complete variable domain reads AAGVIQSPRHLIKEKRETATLKCYPIPRHDTVYWYQQGPGQDPQFLISFYEKMQSDKGSIPDRFSAQQFSDYHSELNMSSLELGDSALYFCASSEGQGYGYTFGSGTRLTVV.

In DNA form, the CDR3 reads TGTGCCAGCAGCCAAGATCTCGGGGAGGGGACAGATACGCAGTATTTT. Protein: CASSQDLGEGTDTQYF. The V call is TRBV3-1 (or the pseudogene TRBV3-2), the J call TRBJ2-3, with 7 bases aligning to TRBD2. V was pared by 0 bases and J by 3 bases, with 6 bases of the junction left unmatched. Germline assignment: CDR1 LGHDT and CDR2 YNNKEL (reference sequence). The CDR3 totals 16 residues.

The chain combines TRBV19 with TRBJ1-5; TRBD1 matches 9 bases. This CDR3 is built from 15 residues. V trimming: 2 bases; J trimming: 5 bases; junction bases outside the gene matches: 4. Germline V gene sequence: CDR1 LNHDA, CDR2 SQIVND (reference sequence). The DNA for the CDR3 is TGTGCCAGTAGTATATACAGGGGGCTGGATCAGCCCCAGCATTTT. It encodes CASSIYRGLDQPQHF.

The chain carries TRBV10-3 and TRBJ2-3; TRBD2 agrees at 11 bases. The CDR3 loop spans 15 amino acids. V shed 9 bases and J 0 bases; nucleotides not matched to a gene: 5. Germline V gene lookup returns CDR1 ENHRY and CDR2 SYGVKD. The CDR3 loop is CAIAGTSGSTDTQYF. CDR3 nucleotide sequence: TGTGCCATAGCCGGGACTAGCGGAAGCACAGATACGCAGTATTTT.

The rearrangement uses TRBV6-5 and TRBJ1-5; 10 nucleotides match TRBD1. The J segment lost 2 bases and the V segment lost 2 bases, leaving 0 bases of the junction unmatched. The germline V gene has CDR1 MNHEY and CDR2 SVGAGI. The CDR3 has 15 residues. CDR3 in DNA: TGTGCCAGCAGTTACGGACAGGGGGGCAATCAGCCCCAGCATTTT. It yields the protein CASSYGQGGNQPQHF.

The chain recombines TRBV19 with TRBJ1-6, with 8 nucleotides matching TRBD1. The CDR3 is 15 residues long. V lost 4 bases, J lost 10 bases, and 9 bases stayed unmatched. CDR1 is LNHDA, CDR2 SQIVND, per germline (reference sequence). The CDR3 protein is CASSKGQAQHSPLHF. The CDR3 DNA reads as TGTGCCAGTAGTAAGGGACAGGCCCAACACTCACCCCTCCACTTT.

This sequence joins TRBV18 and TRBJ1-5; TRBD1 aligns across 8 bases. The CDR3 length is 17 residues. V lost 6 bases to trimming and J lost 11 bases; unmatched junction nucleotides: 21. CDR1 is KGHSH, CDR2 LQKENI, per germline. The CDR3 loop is CASSQTGTGLGDTAQHF. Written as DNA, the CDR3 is TGTGCCAGCTCCCAGACCGGGACAGGCTTGGGAGATACCGCCCAGCATTTT.

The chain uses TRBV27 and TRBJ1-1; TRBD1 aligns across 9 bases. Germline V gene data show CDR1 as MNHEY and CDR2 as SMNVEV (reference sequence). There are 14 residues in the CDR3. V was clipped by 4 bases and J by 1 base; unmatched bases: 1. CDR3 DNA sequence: TGTGCCAGCAGTTACAGGGGGCAGAACACTGAAGCTTTCTTT. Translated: CASSYRGQNTEAFF.

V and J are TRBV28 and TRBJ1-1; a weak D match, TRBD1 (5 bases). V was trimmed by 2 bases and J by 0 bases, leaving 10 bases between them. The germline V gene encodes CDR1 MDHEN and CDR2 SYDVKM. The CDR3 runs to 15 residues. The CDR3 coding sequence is TGTGCCAGCAGTTTAATTACAGGTCTGAACACTGAAGCTTTCTTT. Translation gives CASSLITGLNTEAFF.

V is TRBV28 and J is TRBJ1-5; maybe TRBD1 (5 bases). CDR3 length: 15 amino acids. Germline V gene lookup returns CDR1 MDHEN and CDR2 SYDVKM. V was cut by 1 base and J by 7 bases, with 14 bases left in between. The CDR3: CASSLSLGRYQPQHF. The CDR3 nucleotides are TGTGCCAGCAGTTTATCACTGGGGCGCTACCAGCCCCAGCATTTT.

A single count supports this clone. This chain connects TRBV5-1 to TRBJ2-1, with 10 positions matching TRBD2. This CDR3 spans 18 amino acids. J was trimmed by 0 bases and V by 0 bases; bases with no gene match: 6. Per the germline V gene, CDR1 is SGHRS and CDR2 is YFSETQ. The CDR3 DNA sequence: TGCGCCAGCAGCTTGGTCTCCTTAGCGGGAGGCTCCTACAATGAGCAGTTCTTC. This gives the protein CASSLVSLAGGSYNEQFF.

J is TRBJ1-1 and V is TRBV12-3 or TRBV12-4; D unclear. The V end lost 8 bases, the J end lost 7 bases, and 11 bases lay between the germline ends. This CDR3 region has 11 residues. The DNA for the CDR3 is TGTGCCAGCGTGGTGGCGGTTGAAGCTTTCTTT. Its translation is CASVVAVEAFF.

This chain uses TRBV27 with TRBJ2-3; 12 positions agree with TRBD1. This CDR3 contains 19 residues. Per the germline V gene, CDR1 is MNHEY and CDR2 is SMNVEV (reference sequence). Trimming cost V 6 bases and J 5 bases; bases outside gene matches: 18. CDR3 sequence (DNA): TGTGCCAGCAGGAAGGGGACAGGGGGCGGAGGAGAAGATAAAGATACGCAGTATTTT. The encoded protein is CASRKGTGGGGEDKDTQYF.

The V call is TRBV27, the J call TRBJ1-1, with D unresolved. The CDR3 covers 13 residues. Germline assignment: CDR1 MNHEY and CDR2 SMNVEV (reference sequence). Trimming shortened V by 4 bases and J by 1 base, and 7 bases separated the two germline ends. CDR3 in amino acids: CASSYLANTEAFF. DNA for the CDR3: TGTGCCAGCAGTTATCTGGCGAACACTGAAGCTTTCTTT.

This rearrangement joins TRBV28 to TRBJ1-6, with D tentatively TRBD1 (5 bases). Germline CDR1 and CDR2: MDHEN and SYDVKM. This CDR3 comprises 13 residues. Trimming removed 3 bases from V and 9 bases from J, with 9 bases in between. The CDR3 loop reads CASSLTEPSPLHF. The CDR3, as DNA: TGTGCCAGCAGTTTGACAGAACCTTCACCCCTCCACTTT.

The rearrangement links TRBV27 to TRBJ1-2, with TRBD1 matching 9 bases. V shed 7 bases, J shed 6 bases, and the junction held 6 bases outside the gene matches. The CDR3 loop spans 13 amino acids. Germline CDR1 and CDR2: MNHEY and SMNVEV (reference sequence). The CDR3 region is CASITGGGDGYTF. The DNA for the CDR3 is TGTGCCAGCATTACAGGGGGCGGGGATGGCTACACCTTC.

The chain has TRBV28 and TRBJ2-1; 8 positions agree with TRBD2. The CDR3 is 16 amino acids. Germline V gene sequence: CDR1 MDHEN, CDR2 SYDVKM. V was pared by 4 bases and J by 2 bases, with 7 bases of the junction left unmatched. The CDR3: CASSSPSGSPYNEQFF. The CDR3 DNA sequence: TGTGCCAGCAGTTCTCCCAGCGGGAGCCCCTACAATGAGCAGTTCTTC.

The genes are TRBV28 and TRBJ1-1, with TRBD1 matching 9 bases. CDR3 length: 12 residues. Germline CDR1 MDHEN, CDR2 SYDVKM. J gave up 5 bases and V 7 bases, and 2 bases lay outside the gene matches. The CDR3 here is CASTQGATEAFF. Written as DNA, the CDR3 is TGTGCCAGCACACAGGGGGCTACTGAAGCTTTCTTT. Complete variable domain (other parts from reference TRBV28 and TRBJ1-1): DVKVTQSSRYLVKRTGEKVFLECVQDMDHENMFWYRQDPGLGLRLIYFSYDVKMKEKGDIPEGYSVSREKKERFSLILESASTNQTSMYLCASTQGATEAFFGQGTRLTVV.

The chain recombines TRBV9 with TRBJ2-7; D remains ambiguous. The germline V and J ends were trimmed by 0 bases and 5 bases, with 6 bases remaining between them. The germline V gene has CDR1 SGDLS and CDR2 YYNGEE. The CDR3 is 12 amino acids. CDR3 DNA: TGTGCCAGCAGCGTAGGAGGCCACGAGCAGTACTTC. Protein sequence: CASSVGGHEQYF.